This entry features one T cell receptor (beta chain) sequence. The antigen remains undetermined. Germline-derived CDR1 and CDR2 are LNHDA and SQIVND (reference sequence). V trimming: 4 bases; J trimming: 1 base; junction bases outside the gene matches: 3. The CDR3 loop spans 15 amino acids. This entry is derived from a study of T cell responses to AZD1222 COVID-19 vaccine. Sequencing was performed with immunoSEQ multiplex PCR; in TCRdb, only in-frame clones are kept and a portion is missing. The profile shows over 150,000 clones, roughly nine tenths of them singletons. General observations from the study: After two AZD1222 doses, spike-specific TCR breadth and depth rose versus day 0.

The TCR comes from an adult in good health. This specimen consisted of peripheral blood, obtained on day 0 of MenACWY control vaccination. The gene calls are TRBV19 and TRBJ1-4; the match to TRBD1 covers 7 bases. This chain's CDR3 is CASSNYRGTNEKLFF. The CDR3 nucleotides read TGTGCCAGTAGTAACTACAGGGGAACTAATGAAAAACTGTTTTTT.